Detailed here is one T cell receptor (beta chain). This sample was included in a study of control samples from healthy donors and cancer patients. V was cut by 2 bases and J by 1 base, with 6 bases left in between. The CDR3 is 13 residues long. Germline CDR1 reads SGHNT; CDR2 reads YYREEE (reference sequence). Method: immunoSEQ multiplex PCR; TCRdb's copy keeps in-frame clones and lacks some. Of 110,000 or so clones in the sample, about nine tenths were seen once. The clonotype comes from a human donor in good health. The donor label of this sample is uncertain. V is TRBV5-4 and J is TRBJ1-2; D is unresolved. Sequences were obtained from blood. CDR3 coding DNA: TGTGCCAGCAGCTTTGGCTATAACTATGGCTACACCTTC. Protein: CASSFGYNYGYTF. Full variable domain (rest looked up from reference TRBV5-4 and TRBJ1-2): ETGVTQSPTHLIKTRGQQVTLRCSSQSGHNTVSWYQQALGQGPQFIFQYYREEENGRGNFPPRFSGLQFPNYSSELNVNALELDDSALYLCASSFGYNYGYTFGSGTRLTVV.